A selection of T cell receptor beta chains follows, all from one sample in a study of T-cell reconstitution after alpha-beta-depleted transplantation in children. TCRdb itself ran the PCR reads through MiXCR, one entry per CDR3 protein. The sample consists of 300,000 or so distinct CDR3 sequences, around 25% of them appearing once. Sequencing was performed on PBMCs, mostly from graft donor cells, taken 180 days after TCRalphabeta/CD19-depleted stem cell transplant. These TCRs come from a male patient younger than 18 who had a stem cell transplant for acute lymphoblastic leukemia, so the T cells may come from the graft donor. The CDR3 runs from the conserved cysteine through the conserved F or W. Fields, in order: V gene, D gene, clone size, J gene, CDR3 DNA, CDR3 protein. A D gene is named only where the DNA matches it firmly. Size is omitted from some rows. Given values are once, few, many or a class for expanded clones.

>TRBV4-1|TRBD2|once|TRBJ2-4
TGCGCCAGCAGCCAAGATGATCCTCGCGGGAGGCGGAAAAACATTCAGTACTTC
CASSQDDPRGRRKNIQYF
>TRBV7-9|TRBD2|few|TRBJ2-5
TGTGCCAGCAGCCGTTGGGCGGGGGGCCCGGAGACCCAGTACTTC
CASSRWAGGPETQYF
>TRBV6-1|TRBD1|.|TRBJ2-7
TGTGCCAGCAAGGCAGAGGGGGCGCGGAACGAGCAGTACTTC
CASKAEGARNEQYF
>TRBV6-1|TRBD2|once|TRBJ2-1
TGTGCCAGCACCCTAGCGGGAGGGCCCTTCTACAATGAGCAGTTCTTC
CASTLAGGPFYNEQFF
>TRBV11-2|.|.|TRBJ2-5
TGTGCCAGCAGCTCGACCCAGCGGACCCAGTACTTC
CASSSTQRTQYF
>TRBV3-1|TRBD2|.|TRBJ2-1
TGTGCCAGCAGCCAGGGGGGACTAGCGGGAGACGATGAGCAGTTCTTC
CASSQGGLAGDDEQFF
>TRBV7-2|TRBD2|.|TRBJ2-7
TGTGCCAGCAGCTCCACCGGGACTAGGCCTTCCGAGCAGTACTTC
CASSSTGTRPSEQYF
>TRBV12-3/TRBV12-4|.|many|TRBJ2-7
TGTGCCAGCAGTTCTCGGGGGAGCTCCTACGAGCAGTACTTC
CASSSRGSSYEQYF
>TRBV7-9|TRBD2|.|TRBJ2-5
TGTGCCAGCAGCACCGGACTAGGGGAGGAGACCCAGTACTTC
CASSTGLGEETQYF
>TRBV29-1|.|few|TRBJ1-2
TGCAGCGTTGGGGCAGGACTAGCTAACTATGGCTACACCTTC
CSVGAGLANYGYTF
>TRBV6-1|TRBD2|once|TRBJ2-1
TGTGCCAGCACGAGTAGCGGGATCTCTATCTCCTACAATGAGCAGTTCTTC
CASTSSGISISYNEQFF
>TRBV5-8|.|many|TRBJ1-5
TGTGCCAGCATGAATCAGGGCAATCAGCCCCAGCATTTT
CASMNQGNQPQHF
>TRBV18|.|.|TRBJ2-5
TGTGCCAGCTCACCACCGGCGGGGCGTCGGGAGACCCAGTACTTC
CASSPPAGRRETQYF
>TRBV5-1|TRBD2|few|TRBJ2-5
TGCGCCAGCAGCTTGGTTAGCGGGAGTCGGGAAGAGACCCAGTACTTC
CASSLVSGSREETQYF
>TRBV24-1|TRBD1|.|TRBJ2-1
TGTGCCAACCTCCGGGACAGGGCGAAGAATGAGCAGTTCTTC
CANLRDRAKNEQFF
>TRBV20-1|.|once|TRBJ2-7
TGCAGTGCTAGAGAGGCAGGCACCTACGAGCAGTACTTC
CSAREAGTYEQYF
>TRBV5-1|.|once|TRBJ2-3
TGCGCCAGCAGCGGGCGACTGTCCACAGATACGCAGTATTTT
CASSGRLSTDTQYF
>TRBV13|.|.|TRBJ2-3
TGTGCCAGCAGCTTAGGAGGCTCGGGTAGGGGCACAGATACGCAGTATTTT
CASSLGGSGRGTDTQYF
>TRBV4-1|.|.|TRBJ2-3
TGCGCCAGCAGCCAAGATCTTCGGGGACTCACAGATACGCAGTATTTT
CASSQDLRGLTDTQYF
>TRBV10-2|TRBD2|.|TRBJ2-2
TGCGCCAGCAGTGAGTTCCATAGCGGGAGGAACACCGGGGAGCTGTTTTTT
CASSEFHSGRNTGELFF
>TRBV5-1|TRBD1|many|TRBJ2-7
TGCGCCAGCAGCTGGGGGACAGGGTCCTACGAGCAGTACTTC
CASSWGTGSYEQYF
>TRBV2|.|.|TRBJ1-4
TGTGCCAGCAGTGAATACGTCAGGAGAATAGGAAAACTGTTTTTT
CASSEYVRRIGKLFF
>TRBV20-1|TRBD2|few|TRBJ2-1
TGCAGTGCAAATAGCGGGAGCTCCTACAATGAGCAGTTCTTC
CSANSGSSYNEQFF
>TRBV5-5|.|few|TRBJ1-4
TGTGCCAGCAGCCCCCGAGTTCCGAACGGTGAAAAACTGTTTTTT
CASSPRVPNGEKLFF
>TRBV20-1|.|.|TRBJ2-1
TGCAGTGCTAGCCTCCCGCAGTACAATGAGCAGTTCTTC
CSASLPQYNEQFF
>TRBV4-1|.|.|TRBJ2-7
TGCGCCAGCAGCCCAGGGGTAGGCTCGGACTACGAGCAGTACTTC
CASSPGVGSDYEQYF
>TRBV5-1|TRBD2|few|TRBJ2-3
TGCGCCAGCAGCTTGAAGGTGTTGGGACTAGCGGCAAGCACAGATACGCAGTATTTT
CASSLKVLGLAASTDTQYF
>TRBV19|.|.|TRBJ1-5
TGTGCCAGTAGGAGAGCGGCCCGGGATAATAGCAATCAGCCCCAGCATTTT
CASRRAARDNSNQPQHF
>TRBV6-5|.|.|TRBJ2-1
TGTGCCAGCAGTTACTATATCCCCCCCGGGGGGCTGGATGGGAATGAGCAGTTCTTC
CASSYYIPPGGLDGNEQFF
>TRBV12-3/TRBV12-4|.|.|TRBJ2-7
TGTGCCAGCAGTCGTGTCTGGGGGCGCTCCTACGAGCAGTACTTC
CASSRVWGRSYEQYF
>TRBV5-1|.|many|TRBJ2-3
TGCGCCAGCAGCTTGATGACAGATACGCAGTATTTT
CASSLMTDTQYF
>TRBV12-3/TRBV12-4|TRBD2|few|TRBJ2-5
TGTGCCAGCAGTTCGGGAGGGGAATGGCTAGAGACCCAGTACTTC
CASSSGGEWLETQYF
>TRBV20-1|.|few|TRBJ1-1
TGCAGTGCTAGAGGGGTTACTGAAGCTTTCTTT
CSARGVTEAFF
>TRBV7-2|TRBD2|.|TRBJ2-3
TGTGCCAGCAGCTTAGGGTTAATAGCGGGAGTGTTCGGCACAGATACGCAGTATTTT
CASSLGLIAGVFGTDTQYF
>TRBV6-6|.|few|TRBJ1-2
TGTGCCGGGACTTCAGGGAATGGCTACACCTTC
CAGTSGNGYTF
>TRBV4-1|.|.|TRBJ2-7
TGCGCCAGCAGCCAAGAGACGCGGAGGGCCACTCCCTACGAGCAGTACTTC
CASSQETRRATPYEQYF
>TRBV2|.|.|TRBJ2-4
TGTGCCAGCGCAAATCAGGTCCTCTTAGCCAAAAACATTCAGTACTTC
CASANQVLLAKNIQYF
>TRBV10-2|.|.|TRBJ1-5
TGCGCCAGCAGTAAGGCAGGGCGGAATCAGCCCCAGCATTTT
CASSKAGRNQPQHF
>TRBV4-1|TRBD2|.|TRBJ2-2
TGCGCCAGCGGACTAGCGGGGGACAGGGAGCTGTTTTTT
CASGLAGDRELFF
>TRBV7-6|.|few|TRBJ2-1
TGTGCCAGCAGCTTGAAGGACAATTACCTCTACAATGAGCAGTTCTTC
CASSLKDNYLYNEQFF
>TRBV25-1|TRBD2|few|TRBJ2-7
TGTGCCAGCAGTGATCCCCGGACTAGAAACTCCTACGAGCAGTACTTC
CASSDPRTRNSYEQYF
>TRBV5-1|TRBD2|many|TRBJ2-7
TGCGCCAGCAGCTTGATGGCTAGCGGGAACCACGAGCAGTACTTC
CASSLMASGNHEQYF
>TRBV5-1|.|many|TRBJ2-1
TGCGCCAGCAGCTCGACACCCTACAATGAGCAGTTCTTC
CASSSTPYNEQFF
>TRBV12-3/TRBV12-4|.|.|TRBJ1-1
TGTGCCAGCAGCCCTTACAGCAATGAAGCTTTCTTT
CASSPYSNEAFF
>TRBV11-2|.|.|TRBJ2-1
TGTGCCAGCAGCCCACGAGGAAGAAAGCAGCAGTTCTTC
CASSPRGRKQQFF
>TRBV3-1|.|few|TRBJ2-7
TGTGCCAGCAGCCAAATCGGGTTTTCTTCCTACGAGCAGTACTTC
CASSQIGFSSYEQYF
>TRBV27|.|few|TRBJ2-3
TGTGCCAGCACGCTTCGAAGGCCGACAGATACGCAGTATTTT
CASTLRRPTDTQYF
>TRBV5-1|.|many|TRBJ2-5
TGCGCCAGCAGCTTGGGCAGGGGCCGGGAGACCCAGTACTTC
CASSLGRGRETQYF
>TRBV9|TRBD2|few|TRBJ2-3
TGTGCCAGCAGCGCATGGGTCGGCGGGAGCCCCACAGATACGCAGTATTTT
CASSAWVGGSPTDTQYF
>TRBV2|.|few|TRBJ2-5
TGTGCCAGCAGTGACCCAACAGTTAACAGGAGGTATACCGAAGAGACCCAGTACTTC
CASSDPTVNRRYTEETQYF
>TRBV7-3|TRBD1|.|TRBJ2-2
TGTGCCAGCAGCTTAAGGACAGGGACCGGGGAGCTGTTTTTT
CASSLRTGTGELFF
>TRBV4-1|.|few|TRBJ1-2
TGCGCCAGCAGCCAACCAGGGTCCCGGGGCTACACCTTC
CASSQPGSRGYTF
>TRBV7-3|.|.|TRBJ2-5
TGTGCCAGCAGCTTAAGGGCGGGGCTGGCGCGGGTCTTC
CASSLRAGLARVF
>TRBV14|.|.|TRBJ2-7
TGTGCCAGCAGCCAAGATTGGGCACATGTTTCCTACGAGCAGTACTTC
CASSQDWAHVSYEQYF
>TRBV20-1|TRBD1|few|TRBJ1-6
TGCAGTGCCCAGGGGACAGGCAATAATTCACCCCTCCACTTT
CSAQGTGNNSPLHF
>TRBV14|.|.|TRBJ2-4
TGTGCCAGCAGCCAAGATCTTAGCGGTATAGCCAAAAACATTCAGTACTTC
CASSQDLSGIAKNIQYF